The 5 T cell receptor beta chains given below trace back to one sample, sequenced in a study of T cell responses to AZD1222 COVID-19 vaccine. Profiled with immunoSEQ multiplex PCR; TCRdb holds only in-frame clones, not every one. The sample carries about 84,000 clones, about 85% recorded once. This specimen consisted of peripheral blood, obtained on day 0 of AZD1222 vaccination. The receptors shown here come from an adult in good health.

V usage is TRBV6-5 and J usage is TRBJ2-7; D is unclear. This CDR3 region has 15 residues. Germline values: CDR1 MNHEY, CDR2 SVGAGI. Deletions cut 7 bases from V and 6 bases from J, with 22 bases between. The CDR3 reads CASIIPGPSASEQYF. CDR3 sequence (DNA): TGTGCCAGCATTATTCCGGGCCCGTCGGCCTCCGAGCAGTACTTC.

The chain links TRBV5-4 to TRBJ2-7; possible D gene TRBD2, 6 bases. CDR3 length: 14 amino acids. Germline V gene lookup returns CDR1 SGHNT and CDR2 YYREEE (reference sequence). The V end lost 4 bases, the J end lost 4 bases, and 15 bases lay between the germline ends. CDR3 DNA sequence: TGTGCCAGCAGCCTTTCCTTCGGGGGTTACGAGCAGTACTTC. Translated: CASSLSFGGYEQYF. The full variable domain, rest sourced from reference TRBV5-4 and TRBJ2-7, is ETGVTQSPTHLIKTRGQQVTLRCSSQSGHNTVSWYQQALGQGPQFIFQYYREEENGRGNFPPRFSGLQFPNYSSELNVNALELDDSALYLCASSLSFGGYEQYFGPGTRLTVT.

This sequence joins TRBV7-2 and TRBJ1-5; the D is unclear. Trimming removed 5 bases from V and 4 bases from J, with 15 bases in between. Germline values: CDR1 SGHTA, CDR2 FQGNSA. CDR3 length: 15 residues. For the CDR3, the DNA is TGTGCCAGCAGCCCGGCCGCGACAAGGAATCAGCCCCAGCATTTT. Encoded protein: CASSPAATRNQPQHF.

This clone has a single count. The chain combines TRBV3-1 (or the pseudogene TRBV3-2) with TRBJ2-7, with 16 bases aligning to TRBD2. V dropped 4 bases and J dropped 1; count of bases not matched to a gene: 4. The CDR3 is made up of 17 amino acids. From germline, CDR1 is LGHDT and CDR2 YNNKEL (reference sequence). For the CDR3, the DNA is TGTGCCAGCAGCCTGGGACTAGCGGGAGGGCCTTCCTACGAGCAGTACTTC. As protein: CASSLGLAGGPSYEQYF.

The chain carries TRBV6-5 and TRBJ1-2; no clear D gene. Germline V lookup: CDR1 MNHEY, CDR2 SVGAGI. The CDR3 is 15 residues long. Deletions cut 0 bases from V and 2 bases from J, with 10 bases between. This chain's CDR3 is CASSYSSDGNYGYTF. The CDR3 DNA reads TGTGCCAGCAGTTACTCATCGGACGGGAACTATGGCTACACCTTC.